This T cell receptor (beta chain) was found in a study of blood T cell repertoires in COVID-19. This clone was observed a few times. Enrolment of Seattle patients took place during active infection, and they were followed longitudinally. The germline V gene has CDR1 SGHNT and CDR2 YYREEE (reference sequence). J lost 3 bases, V lost 2 bases, and 12 bases had no gene match. The CDR3 spans 17 residues. As processed by the authors: Scientists estimated how many nucleated cells there were by amplifying reference gene primers. Repertoires were generated with immunoSEQ multiplex PCR, while TCRdb's copy carries only in-frame clones and drops some. From that table come the V and J calls and clone size; the DNA was used to work out D and trimming. In the table there are about 56,000 clones, 75% to 90% of which are singletons.

Sequencing used peripheral blood. The chain combines TRBV5-4 with TRBJ2-7; 9 positions agree with TRBD1. This clonotype was obtained from a woman between 55 and 75 years old with COVID-19, enrolled during active disease. Here the CDR3 reads CASSLDAYGTGRYEQYF. The CDR3 DNA is TGTGCCAGCAGCTTAGATGCCTACGGGACAGGGCGCTACGAGCAGTACTTC.